A selection of T cell receptor beta chains follows, all from one sample in a study of cytomegalovirus exposure and HLA in healthy donors. Profiling relied on immunoSEQ multiplex PCR, and the TCRdb table lists in-frame clones only, not all of them. The sample holds some 150,000 clones, 80% to 90% seen once. The material sequenced was PBMCs. All receptors derive from a young woman in good health and CMV-seropositive. Each CDR3 is given with its conserved first and last residue. The D gene is left open where the match is weak. Clone size appears in some rows only: once, few, many, or a class for an expanded clone.

TRBV27,TRBD1,once,TRBJ2-7,CASKRQGVAYEQYF,TGTGCCAGCAAGCGACAGGGGGTTGCCTACGAGCAGTACTTC
TRBV2,.,.,TRBJ1-4,CASRGQENEKLFF,TGTGCCAGCAGGGGGCAGGAGAATGAAAAACTGTTTTTT
TRBV10-3,.,.,TRBJ1-1,CAISDPGESTEAFF,TGTGCCATCAGTGACCCGGGAGAAAGCACTGAAGCTTTCTTT
TRBV7-7,.,.,TRBJ2-3,CASSLSGVADTQYF,TGTGCCAGCAGCTTATCAGGGGTCGCAGATACGCAGTATTTT
TRBV18,.,.,TRBJ2-7,CASSPPTGSSYEQYF,TGTGCCAGCTCACCACCTACAGGGAGCTCCTACGAGCAGTACTTC
TRBV6-1,.,.,TRBJ1-1,CASSDKMNTEAFF,TGTGCCAGCAGTGACAAAATGAACACTGAAGCTTTCTTT
TRBV18,TRBD1,.,TRBJ1-4,CASSSATGVDNEKLFF,TGTGCCAGCTCATCAGCAACAGGGGTCGATAATGAAAAACTGTTTTTT
TRBV27,.,.,TRBJ1-6,CASKKQMRYNSPLHF,TGTGCCAGCAAGAAACAGATGCGCTATAATTCACCCCTCCACTTT
TRBV11-2,TRBD2,.,TRBJ2-2,CASSWRGASGAGELFF,TGTGCCAGCAGCTGGAGGGGGGCTAGCGGGGCCGGGGAGCTGTTTTTT
TRBV5-4,.,once,TRBJ2-3,CASSHSAGNIFEDTQYF,TGTGCCAGCAGCCATTCCGCGGGTAACATTTTCGAAGATACGCAGTATTTT
TRBV21-1,.,few,TRBJ2-1,CASRSQRDFYNEQFF,TGTGCCAGCAGATCCCAACGGGACTTCTACAATGAGCAGTTCTTC
TRBV30,.,.,TRBJ2-6,CAWSSGANGLTF,TGTGCCTGGAGTTCTGGGGCCAACGGCCTGACTTTC
TRBV2,TRBD1,.,TRBJ1-1,CASSVRDSLSSNTEAFF,TGTGCCAGCAGTGTCCGGGACAGCCTATCATCGAACACTGAAGCTTTCTTT
TRBV18,.,.,TRBJ2-7,CASSPPEGINSYEQYF,TGTGCCAGCTCACCACCTGAGGGCATAAACTCCTACGAGCAGTACTTC
TRBV6-4,TRBD2,.,TRBJ2-3,CASSLAGGDSTDTQYF,TGTGCCAGCAGCCTAGCGGGGGGAGACTCCACAGATACGCAGTATTTT
TRBV5-1,TRBD2,.,TRBJ2-3,CASSLLASGGGADTQYF,TGCGCCAGCAGCTTGTTAGCTAGCGGGGGAGGCGCAGATACGCAGTATTTT